What follows are 32 T cell receptor beta chains derived from one specimen sequenced in a study of cytomegalovirus exposure and HLA in healthy donors. The PCR was carried out with 60 Vbeta primers and 13 Jbeta primers. Generated by immunoSEQ multiplex PCR, the TCRdb table keeps only in-frame clones and is missing some. The sample records more than 95,000 clones, under 65% being singletons. Sequenced: PBMCs. The receptors were sampled from a man aged 55-75 years in good health and CMV-seronegative.

V is TRBV9 and J is TRBJ1-2, with TRBD1 as a possible D gene (5 bases). The V and J ends lost 0 bases and 1 base respectively, with 19 bases between them. The germline CDR1 and CDR2 sequences are SGDLS and YYNGEE. This CDR3 contains 18 residues. As DNA, the CDR3 is TGTGCCAGCAGCGTAGTTAGGGGCAGGGTAGTTCTTAACTATGGCTACACCTTC. Protein product: CASSVVRGRVVLNYGYTF.

This chain connects TRBV28 to TRBJ1-6; the match to TRBD1 covers 9 bases. Germline values: CDR1 MDHEN, CDR2 SYDVKM. The CDR3 is 15 residues long. The J segment lost 9 bases and the V segment lost 3 bases, leaving 6 bases of the junction unmatched. The DNA for the CDR3 is TGTGCCAGCAGTTTCCAGGGACAGGGTTCTTCACCCCTCCACTTT. Encoded protein: CASSFQGQGSSPLHF.

The chain recombines TRBV6-1 with TRBJ1-5; D is unresolved. The CDR3 is made up of 15 amino acids. Germline assignment: CDR1 MNHNS and CDR2 SASEGT. Trimming took off 0 bases at V and 1 base at J, with 7 bases between the two ends. CDR3 region: CASSEALASNQPQHF. CDR3 sequence (DNA): TGTGCCAGCAGTGAAGCGCTGGCCAGCAATCAGCCCCAGCATTTT.

The chain combines TRBV6-1 with TRBJ2-5, with D maybe TRBD1 (6 bases). Trimming took off 3 bases at V and 5 bases at J, with 7 bases between the two ends. Germline CDR1 MNHNS, CDR2 SASEGT. CDR3 length: 12 residues. Here the CDR3 reads CASSDQGETQYF. In nucleotides, the CDR3 is TGTGCCAGCAGTGACCAGGGGGAGACCCAGTACTTC.

The V call is TRBV6-1, the J call TRBJ1-5; no reliable D call. Trimming took 5 bases from V and 4 from J, leaving 12 bases between them. This CDR3 region has 14 residues. The germline V gene has CDR1 MNHNS and CDR2 SASEGT. In DNA, the CDR3 is TGTGCCAGCAGTATAATATCGGGTAATCAGCCCCAGCATTTT. It yields the protein CASSIISGNQPQHF.

This clone has more than one count but fewer than ten. The chain recombines TRBV9 with TRBJ1-4; D remains unclear. Germline values: CDR1 SGDLS, CDR2 YYNGEE. This CDR3 is 15 amino acids long. Trimming removed 3 bases from V and 8 bases from J, with 17 bases in between. The CDR3 here is CASSATSPGGEKLFF. The CDR3 coding sequence is TGTGCCAGCAGCGCAACGAGTCCGGGAGGCGAAAAACTGTTTTTT. Variable domain in full (rest from reference TRBV9 and TRBJ1-4): DSGVTQTPKHLITATGQRVTLRCSPRSGDLSVYWYQQSLDQGLQFLIQYYNGEERAKGNILERFSAQQFPDLHSELNLSSLELGDSALYFCASSATSPGGEKLFFGSGTQLSVL.

The rearrangement joins TRBV27 to TRBJ1-2, with 9 bases identical to TRBD1. Germline loops: CDR1 MNHEY, CDR2 SMNVEV (reference sequence). Germline trimming cut 4 bases from V and 5 bases from J; bases unmatched to any gene: 2. The CDR3 sequence is 13 residues long. CDR3 in amino acids: CASSWDREYGYTF. The DNA for the CDR3 is TGTGCCAGCAGTTGGGACAGGGAGTATGGCTACACCTTC.

Regarding this clone: A read error may explain this, as a much larger clone is one base away. This chain uses TRBV7-9 with TRBJ1-1, with 9 bases matching TRBD1. Trimming cost V 5 bases and J 0 bases; bases outside gene matches: 4. This CDR3 spans 15 amino acids. The germline V gene has CDR1 SEHNR and CDR2 FQNEAQ (reference sequence). This CDR3 is CASSPGQGLNTEAFF. The CDR3, as DNA: TGTGCCAGCAGCCCTGGACAGGGGTTGAACACTGAAGCTTTCTTT.

This clone was seen only once. The chain couples TRBV10-1 to TRBJ2-2, with D possibly matching TRBD1 (5 bases). CDR1 and CDR2 (germline): WNHNN, SYGVQD (reference sequence). V dropped 3 bases and J dropped 4 bases, with 9 bases sitting between them. The CDR3 is 14 amino acids. The CDR3 region has the DNA TGCGCCAGCAGTGAAGGGGCCGGCACCGGGGAGCTGTTTTTT. This encodes CASSEGAGTGELFF.

The J gene is TRBJ1-1, the V gene TRBV28; D ambiguous. The V gene lost 2 bases and the J gene lost 7 bases, with 8 bases spanning the gap. The CDR3 is made up of 12 amino acids. The germline CDR1 and CDR2 sequences are MDHEN and SYDVKM. DNA for the CDR3: TGTGCCAGCAGTTTAATGAGATATGAAGCTTTCTTT. It encodes CASSLMRYEAFF.

The chain employs TRBV2 and TRBJ1-2; 8 bases are shared with TRBD1. J lost 8 bases, V lost 1 base, and 3 bases had no gene match. This CDR3 has 13 amino acids. The germline gives CDR1 SNHLY, CDR2 FYNNEI. The CDR3 coding sequence is TGTGCCAGCAGTGAAGGGACAGGGTGGGGCTACACCTTC. The encoded protein is CASSEGTGWGYTF.

There are a few counts of this clone. V is TRBV19 and J is TRBJ1-6, with TRBD1 matching over 10 bases. CDR1 and CDR2 (germline): LNHDA, SQIVND (reference sequence). The CDR3 spans 14 residues. The J segment lost 9 bases and the V segment lost 6 bases, leaving 5 bases of the junction unmatched. CDR3 region: CASRTTGGGSPLHF. The CDR3 nucleotides read TGTGCCAGTAGGACGACAGGGGGCGGTTCACCCCTCCACTTT.

The chain joins TRBV4-2 to TRBJ2-4, with 10 bases identical to TRBD2. The V segment lost 6 bases and the J segment 3 bases; nucleotides outside the gene matches: 11. From germline, CDR1 is LGHNA and CDR2 YNFKEQ. The CDR3 has 17 amino acids. CDR3 sequence reads: CASRSLAGEYGKNIQYF. CDR3 nucleotides: TGTGCCAGCAGATCCCTAGCGGGAGAGTACGGCAAAAACATTCAGTACTTC.

V is TRBV10-1 and J is TRBJ2-2; 9 bases line up with TRBD2. After removal of 4 bases from V and 2 bases from J, the junction contained 2 bases not matched to a gene. In germline, CDR1 is WNHNN, CDR2 SYGVQD (reference sequence). This CDR3 spans 15 amino acids. The CDR3 protein is CASSVTSGNTGELFF. The CDR3 nucleotides are TGCGCCAGCAGTGTGACTAGCGGAAACACCGGGGAGCTGTTTTTT.

This clone was counted a few times. This chain uses TRBV15 with TRBJ2-5, with 12 bases lining up with TRBD2. V dropped 0 bases and J dropped 1; count of bases not matched to a gene: 0. This CDR3 contains 16 residues. Looked up from germline, CDR1 is LNHNV and CDR2 is YYDKDF (reference sequence). The CDR3, as DNA: TGTGCCACCAGCAGAGAGACTAGCGGGGGCCAAGAGACCCAGTACTTC. Translating gives CATSRETSGGQETQYF.

This chain links TRBV5-1 with TRBJ1-2; 7 nucleotides match TRBD1. CDR3 size: 15 residues. Germline CDR1 SGHRS, CDR2 YFSETQ. Trimming at V came to 4 bases and at J to 1 base, leaving 7 bases not matched to a gene. The DNA of the CDR3 is TGCGCCAGCAGCCCCGCGACAGGGTTTAACTATGGCTACACCTTC. As protein: CASSPATGFNYGYTF.

V is TRBV2 and J is TRBJ1-5, with D hard to call. In germline, CDR1 is SNHLY, CDR2 FYNNEI. Trimming took off 4 bases at V and 0 bases at J, with 10 bases between the two ends. The CDR3 contains 15 residues. CDR3 amino acids: CASSGDQASNQPQHF. The CDR3 bases are TGTGCCAGCAGTGGAGATCAGGCTAGCAATCAGCCCCAGCATTTT.

J is TRBJ1-5 and V is TRBV27; TRBD1 matches 10 bases. Unmatched junction bases numbered 8, after V lost 6 bases and J lost 6 bases. Per the germline V gene, CDR1 is MNHEY and CDR2 is SMNVEV (reference sequence). CDR3 length: 15 amino acids. Here the CDR3 DNA reads TGTGCCAGCAGCGCAGACAGGGGGCTACGTCAGCCCCAGCATTTT. Its translation: CASSADRGLRQPQHF.

The chain uses TRBV5-1 and TRBJ2-3; tentatively, D is TRBD1 (5 bases). The CDR3 runs 15 residues. V dropped 7 bases and J dropped 2 bases, with 17 bases sitting between them. Per the germline V gene, CDR1 is SGHRS and CDR2 is YFSETQ. The CDR3 loop reads CASQLAGPYTDTQYF. The CDR3 coding sequence is TGCGCCAGCCAGCTTGCAGGGCCTTACACAGATACGCAGTATTTT. The entire variable domain, with the rest obtained from reference TRBV5-1 and TRBJ2-3, is as follows: KAGVTQTPRYLIKTRGQQVTLSCSPISGHRSVSWYQQTPGQGLQFLFEYFSETQRNKGNFPGRFSGRQFSNSRSEMNVSTLELGDSALYLCASQLAGPYTDTQYFGPGTRLTVL.

The rearrangement joins TRBV9 to TRBJ2-5; D is perhaps TRBD2 (6 bases). Trimming removed 4 bases from V and 5 bases from J, with 15 bases in between. Germline V lookup: CDR1 SGDLS, CDR2 YYNGEE. The CDR3 loop spans 14 amino acids. The CDR3 bases are TGTGCCAGCAGCCTCAGGACCGCGGGGGAGACCCAGTACTTC. It codes for CASSLRTAGETQYF.

This clone was counted between two and nine times. This sequence joins TRBV19 and TRBJ1-1; D unresolved. The CDR3 is made up of 13 amino acids. The germline CDR1 and CDR2 sequences are LNHDA and SQIVND (reference sequence). The V gene lost 3 bases and the J gene lost 1 base, with 6 bases spanning the gap. The CDR3 loop is CASSMDWNTEAFF. In DNA form, the CDR3 reads TGTGCCAGTAGTATGGACTGGAACACTGAAGCTTTCTTT.

The V gene is TRBV2, the J gene TRBJ2-5; TRBD2 aligns across 12 bases. The V gene end was trimmed by 0 bases and the J gene end by 4 bases; junction bases not matched to a gene: 3. CDR1 and CDR2 (germline): SNHLY, FYNNEI. The CDR3 contains 16 residues. This CDR3 is CASSEAPGLAGETQYF. In DNA, the CDR3 is TGTGCCAGCAGTGAAGCGCCGGGACTAGCGGGAGAGACCCAGTACTTC.

This clone was seen a handful of times. The chain combines TRBV4-2 with TRBJ1-4; TRBD1 is a possible D gene (5 bases). The ends were cut back, 5 bases at V and 0 bases at J, with 10 bases in the middle. From germline, CDR1 is LGHNA and CDR2 YNFKEQ. The CDR3 length is 15 residues. Here the CDR3 DNA reads TGTGCCAGCAGCGAGACAGTTGCAACTAATGAAAAACTGTTTTTT. The encoded protein is CASSETVATNEKLFF.

This rearrangement joins TRBV28 to TRBJ2-3; 9 nucleotides agree with TRBD1. This CDR3 comprises 15 residues. CDR1 is MDHEN, CDR2 SYDVKM, per germline. V gave up 3 bases and J gave up 2 bases; unmatched junction bases: 3. The CDR3 coding sequence is TGTGCCAGCAGTTTGAGACAGGGGGTCACAGATACGCAGTATTTT. It is translated as CASSLRQGVTDTQYF.

The gene calls are TRBV11-3 and TRBJ2-1; 9 bases align to TRBD2. The ends lost 5 bases at V and 0 bases at J; junction bases unmatched: 2. CDR3 size: 15 residues. Germline assignment: CDR1 SGHNT and CDR2 YENEEA. This CDR3 reads CASSPSGNSYNEQFF. The CDR3 DNA is TGTGCCAGCAGCCCTAGCGGGAACTCCTACAATGAGCAGTTCTTC.

V gene TRBV7-6 combines with J gene TRBJ1-2; a weak D match, TRBD1 (5 bases). The germline V and J ends were trimmed by 1 base and 8 bases, with 20 bases remaining between them. This CDR3 contains 16 residues. The germline gives CDR1 SGHVS, CDR2 FNYEAQ. The CDR3 reads CASSLGTQPLQGGYTF. CDR3 DNA: TGTGCCAGCAGCTTAGGGACGCAGCCACTCCAGGGCGGCTACACCTTC.

The V call is TRBV5-4, the J call TRBJ2-1, with 16 bases matching TRBD2. The CDR3 is 17 residues long. Germline CDR1 and CDR2: SGHNT and YYREEE (reference sequence). The J segment lost 6 bases and the V segment lost 4 bases, leaving 7 bases of the junction unmatched. Here the CDR3 reads CASSSGTSGRARNEQFF. CDR3 coding DNA: TGTGCCAGCAGCAGTGGGACTAGCGGGAGGGCCCGCAATGAGCAGTTCTTC.

The rearrangement joins TRBV6-1 to TRBJ1-1, with a weak D call TRBD1 (5 bases). V lost 5 bases to trimming and J lost 3 bases, with 13 bases between them. The CDR3 totals 14 residues. CDR1 MNHNS and CDR2 SASEGT come from the germline V gene. The CDR3 region is CASSKRTKYTEAFF. The CDR3 DNA reads as TGTGCCAGCAGTAAGAGGACAAAGTACACTGAAGCTTTCTTT.

The gene calls are TRBV5-6 and TRBJ2-3; 7 bases fit TRBD2. Germline CDR1 and CDR2: SGHDT and YYEEEE. Losses at the gene ends were 1 base for V and 6 bases for J; bases not matched to a gene: 5. CDR3 length equals 14 residues. CDR3 amino acids: CASSLRGVGDTQYF. The CDR3 nucleotides are TGTGCCAGCAGCTTGCGGGGGGTCGGGGATACGCAGTATTTT.

This clone was seen a handful of times. J is TRBJ2-2 and V is TRBV7-3; 10 nucleotides line up with TRBD2. The CDR3 has 16 amino acids. Unmatched junction bases numbered 10, after V lost 6 bases and J lost 6 bases. Germline V gene sequence: CDR1 SGHTA, CDR2 FQGTGA. CDR3 sequence reads: CASSLAGGIVAGELFF. The CDR3 DNA sequence: TGTGCCAGCAGTTTAGCGGGGGGCATTGTTGCCGGGGAGCTGTTTTTT.

There are a few counts of this clone. The chain combines TRBV30 with TRBJ2-5, with TRBD2 matching over 7 bases. The CDR3 is 14 residues long. Unmatched junction bases numbered 4, after V lost 3 bases and J lost 0 bases. CDR1 and CDR2 from the germline V gene are GTSNPN and SVGIG (reference sequence). The CDR3 protein is CAWRKSGDQETQYF. The DNA of the CDR3 is TGTGCCTGGAGGAAAAGCGGGGACCAAGAGACCCAGTACTTC.

This rearrangement joins TRBV6-6 to TRBJ2-3; 7 positions match TRBD2. CDR1 MNHNY and CDR2 SVGAGI come from the germline V gene (reference sequence). The CDR3 spans 14 residues. After removal of 0 bases from V and 5 bases from J, the junction contained 2 bases not matched to a gene. The CDR3 reads CASSYSGGGDTQYF. CDR3 nucleotide sequence: TGTGCCAGCAGTTACTCGGGGGGGGGAGATACGCAGTATTTT.